The clone carrying this T cell receptor beta chain came up many times. Its antigen is not identified. This sample is part of a study of identical twins. Study-wide results and caveats: Modeled out-of-frame TCR alpha sharing in monozygotic twins fell below observed levels.

TCRdb redid the calling of the 5' RACE reads with MiXCR, one entry per CDR3 protein. The table lists around 680,000 distinct CDR3 sequences, roughly 8% of them singletons. The V gene's germline CDR1 is SGHDN and CDR2 FVKESK. This CDR3 spans 14 amino acids. Trimming left V 0 bases short and J 1 base short, with 7 bases between. The same sample was also used in a study of yellow fever vaccine responses in identical twins.

This TCR was sampled from a woman aged 18-29 years in good health. This chain connects TRBV14 to TRBJ2-7; D might be TRBD1 (6 bases). The material sequenced was PBMCs. The CDR3 protein is CASSQETGSYEQYF. The CDR3 DNA follows: TGTGCCAGCAGCCAAGAGACAGGATCCTACGAGCAGTACTTC.